This T cell receptor beta chain stems from a study of CD8 T cells in ankylosing spondylitis (dated by TCRdb to 2016 to 2017). Regarding the research as a whole: The study set out to find disease-linked TCR variants by profiling T cell receptor beta repertoires in ankylosing spondylitis patients and healthy donors. The whole study cohort included roughly 110 healthy donors and around 25 ankylosing spondylitis patients. Samples of peripheral blood were taken, and for ankylosing spondylitis patients, synovial fluid was collected as well. The paper's findings and limits, for the study overall: According to the report, matched synovial fluid samples from ankylosing spondylitis patients were significantly enriched for the disease-linked clones. The disease-linked clones had a CD8+ phenotype and were found at relatively low frequencies in peripheral blood. Blood from ankylosing spondylitis patients appeared to be characterized by a TCR beta motif made up of under 10 highly homologous amino acid variants. Some TCR beta motif variants had previously been reported in synovial fluid and blood of reactive arthritis patients, which suggested common disease-initiation mechanisms.

Trimming takes 4 bases off V and 7 bases off J; junction bases not matched to a gene: 16. The CDR3 contains 19 residues, cysteine and phenylalanine counted. The read is trimmed to its CDR3 DNA, 57 bases read in frame from base 1. According to the germline V gene, CDR1 reads KGHDR and CDR2 reads SFDVKD. This clonotype occurred a few times. Its target antigen remains unknown. It has no much larger one-base neighbor in the sample; base qualities were not kept. The sample was run on an Illumina HiSeq 2500. Quantitative 5'-RACE with molecular barcodes was the method used to prepare the TCR beta libraries. On the authors' methods: To identify disease-linked TCR variants, a new computational method was used, one built on a probabilistic model of VDJ rearrangement. The raw public reads went through TCRdb reprocessing: fastp at Q25, MiXCR clone calling, in-frame beta chains kept. Identical CDR3 proteins give one entry, which carries the most common genes and DNA. The V and J calls and clone size come from TCRdb's table, not from the authors' own analysis. Counted in this sample were roughly 700,000 distinct CDR3 sequences; 15% to 20% of them appeared once. Roughly a fifth of the sample rests with the top ten.

Sequencing used blood, either unsorted or a sorted T cell fraction (not recorded which). This clonotype originated in a male donor with ankylosing spondylitis. This chain is built from TRBV24-1 and TRBJ2-1; 12 central bases correspond to TRBD2. The sequenced DNA is TGTGCCACCAGTGACGTCTCAATTCGGGGACTAGCGGGTAGTAATGAGCAGTTCTTC. Translated, it gives CATSDVSIRGLAGSNEQFF.